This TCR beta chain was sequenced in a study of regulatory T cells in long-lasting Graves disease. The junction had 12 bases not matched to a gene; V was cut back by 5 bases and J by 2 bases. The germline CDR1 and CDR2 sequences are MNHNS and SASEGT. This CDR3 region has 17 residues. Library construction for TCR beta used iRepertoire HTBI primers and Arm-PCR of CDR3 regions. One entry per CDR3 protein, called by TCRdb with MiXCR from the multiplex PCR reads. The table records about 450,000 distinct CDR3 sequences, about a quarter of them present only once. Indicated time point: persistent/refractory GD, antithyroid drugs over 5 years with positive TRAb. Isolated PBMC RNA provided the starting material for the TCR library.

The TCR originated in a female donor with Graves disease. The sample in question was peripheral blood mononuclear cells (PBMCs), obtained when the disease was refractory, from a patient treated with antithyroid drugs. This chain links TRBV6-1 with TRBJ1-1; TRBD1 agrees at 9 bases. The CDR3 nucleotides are TGTGCCAGCAGTCCCCCCGGACAGGGGTTTTTAAACACTGAAGCTTTCTTT. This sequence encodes CASSPPGQGFLNTEAFF.